This T cell receptor beta chain was retrieved from a study of Graves' ophthalmopathy and Graves' hyperthyroidism. For repertoire sequencing, the TCR beta CDR3 regions were amplified from RNA transcripts. A first-round RT-PCR used HTBI primers, followed by a second-round multiplex PCR. TCRdb re-called the multiplex PCR reads with MiXCR, one entry per CDR3 protein. The sample has fewer than 400,000 distinct CDR3 sequences; about 17% are singletons. A duration under 3 months, NOSPECS ≥4, CAS ≥3 and moderate-to-severe activity characterized the donors with ophthalmopathy. Uncontrolled infections, other autoimmune diseases, pregnancy or lactation barred patients from enrollment. Establishment of the diagnosis relied upon clinical symptoms, serum thyroxine, TRAb, thyroid ultrasound and orbital computed tomography. This clonotype was counted at least ten times. This receptor was obtained from a woman aged 18-29 years with Graves' ophthalmopathy. Sample: peripheral blood.

CDR3 in amino acids: CASSKVKSNQPQHF. For the CDR3, the DNA is TGTGCCAGTAGTAAAGTAAAGAGCAATCAGCCCCAGCATTTT. The J gene is TRBJ1-5, the V gene TRBV19; D gene uncertain. The V end was cut by 4 bases, the J end by 1 base, with 8 bases between. Germline CDR1 LNHDA, CDR2 SQIVND (reference sequence). The length of the CDR3 is 14 residues.